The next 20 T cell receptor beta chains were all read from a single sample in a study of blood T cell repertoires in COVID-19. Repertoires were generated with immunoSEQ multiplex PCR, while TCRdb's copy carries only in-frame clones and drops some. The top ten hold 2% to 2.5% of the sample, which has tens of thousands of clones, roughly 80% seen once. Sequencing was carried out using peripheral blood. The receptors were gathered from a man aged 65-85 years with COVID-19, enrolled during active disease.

CDR3 region: CASSIGGGKQPQHF. The CDR3 nucleotides are TGTGCCAGTAGTATAGGAGGGGGTAAGCAGCCCCAGCATTTT. The V call is TRBV19, the J call TRBJ1-5, with D perhaps matching TRBD1 (6 bases). The CDR3 extends over 14 amino acids. Germline lookup yields CDR1 LNHDA and CDR2 SQIVND (reference sequence). Deletions cut 1 base from V and 7 bases from J, with 11 bases between. The full variable domain, rest sourced from reference TRBV19 and TRBJ1-5, is DGGITQSPKYLFRKEGQNVTLSCEQNLNHDAMYWYRQDPGQGLRLIYYSQIVNDFQKGDIAEGYSVSREKKESFPLTVTSAQKNPTAFYLCASSIGGGKQPQHFGDGTRLSIL.

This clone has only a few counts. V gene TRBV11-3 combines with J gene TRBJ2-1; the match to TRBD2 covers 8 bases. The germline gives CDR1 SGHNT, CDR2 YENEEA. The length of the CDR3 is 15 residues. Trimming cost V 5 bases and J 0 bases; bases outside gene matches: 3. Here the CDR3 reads CASSPSGYSYNEQFF. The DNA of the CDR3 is TGTGCCAGCAGCCCTAGCGGGTACTCCTACAATGAGCAGTTCTTC.

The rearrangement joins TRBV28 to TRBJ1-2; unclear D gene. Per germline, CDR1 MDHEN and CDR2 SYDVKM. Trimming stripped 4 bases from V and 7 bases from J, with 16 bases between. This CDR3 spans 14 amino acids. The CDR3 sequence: CASSWVGGRSGYTF. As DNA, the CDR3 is TGTGCCAGCAGTTGGGTGGGCGGGAGGTCTGGCTACACCTTC.

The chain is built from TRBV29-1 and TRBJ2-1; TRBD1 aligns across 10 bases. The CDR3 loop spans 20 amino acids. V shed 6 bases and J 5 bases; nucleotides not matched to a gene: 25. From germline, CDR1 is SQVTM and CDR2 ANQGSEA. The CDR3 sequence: CSVDYPLGDRGFFGNNEQFF. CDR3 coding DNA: TGCAGCGTCGACTACCCCCTGGGGGACAGGGGATTTTTTGGAAACAATGAGCAGTTCTTC.

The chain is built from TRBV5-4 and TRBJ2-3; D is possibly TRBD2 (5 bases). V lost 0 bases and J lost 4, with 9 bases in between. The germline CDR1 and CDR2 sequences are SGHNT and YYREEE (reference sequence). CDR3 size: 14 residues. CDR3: CASSLAGVSDTQYF. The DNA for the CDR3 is TGTGCCAGCAGCTTGGCCGGGGTCTCAGATACGCAGTATTTT.

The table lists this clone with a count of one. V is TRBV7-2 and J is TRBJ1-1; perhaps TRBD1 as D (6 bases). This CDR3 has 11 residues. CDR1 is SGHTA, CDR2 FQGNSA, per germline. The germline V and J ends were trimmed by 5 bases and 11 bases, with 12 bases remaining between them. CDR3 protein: CASSAHREAFF. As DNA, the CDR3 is TGTGCCAGCAGCGCCCACAGGGAGGCTTTCTTT.

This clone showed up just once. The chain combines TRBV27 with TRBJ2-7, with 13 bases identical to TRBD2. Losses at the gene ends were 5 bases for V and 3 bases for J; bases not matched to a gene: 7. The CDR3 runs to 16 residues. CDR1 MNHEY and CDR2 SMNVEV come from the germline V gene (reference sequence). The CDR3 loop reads CASSPPGLAGNYEQYF. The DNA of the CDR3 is TGTGCCAGCAGTCCACCGGGACTAGCGGGAAACTACGAGCAGTACTTC.

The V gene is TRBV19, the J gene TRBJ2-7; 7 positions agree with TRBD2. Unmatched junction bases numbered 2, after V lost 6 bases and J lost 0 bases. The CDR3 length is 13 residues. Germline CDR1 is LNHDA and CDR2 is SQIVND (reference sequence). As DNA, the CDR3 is TGTGCCAGTAGGAGGGAGGGCTCCTACGAGCAGTACTTC. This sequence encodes CASRREGSYEQYF.

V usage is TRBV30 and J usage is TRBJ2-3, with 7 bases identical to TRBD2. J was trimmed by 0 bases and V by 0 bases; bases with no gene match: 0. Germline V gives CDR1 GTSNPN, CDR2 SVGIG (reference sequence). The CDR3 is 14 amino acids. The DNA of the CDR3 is TGTGCCTGGAGTGTAGCGGGGAGCACAGATACGCAGTATTTT. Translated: CAWSVAGSTDTQYF.

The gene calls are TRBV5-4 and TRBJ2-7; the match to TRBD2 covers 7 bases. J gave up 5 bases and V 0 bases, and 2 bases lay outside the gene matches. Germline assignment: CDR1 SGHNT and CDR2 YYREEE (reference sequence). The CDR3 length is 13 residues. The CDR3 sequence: CASSLGGSNEQYF. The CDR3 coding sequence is TGTGCCAGCAGCTTGGGCGGGAGCAACGAGCAGTACTTC.

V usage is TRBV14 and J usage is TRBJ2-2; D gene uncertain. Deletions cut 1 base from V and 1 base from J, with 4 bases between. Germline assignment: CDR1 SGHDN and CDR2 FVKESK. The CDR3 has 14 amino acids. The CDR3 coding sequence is TGTGCCAGCAGCCAAGTACAGAACACCGGGGAGCTGTTTTTT. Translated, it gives CASSQVQNTGELFF.

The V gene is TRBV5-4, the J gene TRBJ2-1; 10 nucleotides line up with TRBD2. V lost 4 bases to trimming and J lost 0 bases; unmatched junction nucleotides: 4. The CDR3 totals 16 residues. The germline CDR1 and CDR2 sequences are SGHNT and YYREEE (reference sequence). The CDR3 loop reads CASSGRTSGSYNEQFF. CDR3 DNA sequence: TGTGCCAGCAGCGGACGGACTAGCGGCTCCTACAATGAGCAGTTCTTC.

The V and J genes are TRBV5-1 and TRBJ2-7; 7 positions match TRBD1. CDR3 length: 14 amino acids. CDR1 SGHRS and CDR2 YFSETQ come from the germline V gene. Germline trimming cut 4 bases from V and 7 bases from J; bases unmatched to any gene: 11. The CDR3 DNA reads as TGCGCCAGCAGCCCGGACAGGCCGGAGAGAGAGCAGTACTTC. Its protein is CASSPDRPEREQYF.

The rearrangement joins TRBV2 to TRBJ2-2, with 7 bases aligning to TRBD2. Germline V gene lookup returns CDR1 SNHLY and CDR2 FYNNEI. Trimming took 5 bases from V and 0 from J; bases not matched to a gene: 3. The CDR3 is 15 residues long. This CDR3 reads CASSPLATNTGELFF. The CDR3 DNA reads TGTGCCAGCAGTCCACTAGCGACGAACACCGGGGAGCTGTTTTTT.

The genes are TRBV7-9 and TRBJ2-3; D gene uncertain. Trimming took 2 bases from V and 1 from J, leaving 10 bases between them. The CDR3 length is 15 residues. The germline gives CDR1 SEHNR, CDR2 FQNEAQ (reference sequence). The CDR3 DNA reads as TGTGCCAGCAGCTTATTCAGTCTGGGCACAGATACGCAGTATTTT. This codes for CASSLFSLGTDTQYF.

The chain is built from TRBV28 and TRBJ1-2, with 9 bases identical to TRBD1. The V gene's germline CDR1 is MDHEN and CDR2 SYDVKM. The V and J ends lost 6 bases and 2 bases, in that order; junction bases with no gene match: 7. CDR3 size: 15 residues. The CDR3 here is CASRRGTGRNYGYTF. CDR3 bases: TGTGCCAGCAGGCGGGGGACAGGGAGAAACTATGGCTACACCTTC.

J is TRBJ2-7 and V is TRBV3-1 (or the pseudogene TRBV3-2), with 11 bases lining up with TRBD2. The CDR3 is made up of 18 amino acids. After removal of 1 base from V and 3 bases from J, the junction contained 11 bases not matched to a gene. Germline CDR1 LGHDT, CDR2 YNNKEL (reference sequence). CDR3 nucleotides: TGTGCCAGCAGCCAAGGCGTCCTAGCGGGAGGCCACCTCTACGAGCAGTACTTC. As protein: CASSQGVLAGGHLYEQYF.

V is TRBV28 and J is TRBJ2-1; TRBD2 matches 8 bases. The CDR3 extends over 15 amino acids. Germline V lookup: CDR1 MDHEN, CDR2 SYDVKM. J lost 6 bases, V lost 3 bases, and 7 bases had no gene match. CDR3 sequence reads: CASSFSSGRVNEQFF. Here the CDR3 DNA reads TGTGCCAGCAGTTTTTCCAGCGGGAGAGTCAATGAGCAGTTCTTC.

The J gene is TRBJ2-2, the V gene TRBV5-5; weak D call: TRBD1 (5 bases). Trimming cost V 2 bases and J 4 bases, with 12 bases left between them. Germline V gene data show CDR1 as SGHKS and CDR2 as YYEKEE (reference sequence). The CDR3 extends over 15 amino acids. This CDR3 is CASSLIQGGTGELFF. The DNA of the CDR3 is TGTGCCAGCAGCTTAATTCAGGGCGGCACCGGGGAGCTGTTTTTT.

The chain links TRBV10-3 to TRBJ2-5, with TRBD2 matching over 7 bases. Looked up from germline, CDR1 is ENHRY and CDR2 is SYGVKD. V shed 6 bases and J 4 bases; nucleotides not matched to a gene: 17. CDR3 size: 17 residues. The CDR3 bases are TGTGCCATCAGCCCGGAAAGGGGAGCGGGGAACGTAGAGACCCAGTACTTC. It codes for CAISPERGAGNVETQYF.